Following are 29 T cell receptor beta chains from one sample sequenced in a study of Graves' ophthalmopathy and Graves' hyperthyroidism. Amplification of TCR beta CDR3 regions used RNA transcripts. Investigators did first-round RT-PCR with HTBI primers, then second-round multiplex PCR. MiXCR was run by TCRdb on the multiplex PCR reads, yielding one entry per CDR3 protein. The sample lists 450,000 to 600,000 distinct CDR3 sequences, about 35% occurring once. Sequencing used peripheral blood or thyroid tissue (not recorded which). The source of these receptors is an adult man with Graves' hyperthyroidism.

The chain links TRBV10-1 to TRBJ2-1; 7 bases agree with TRBD2. Germline V CDR1 and CDR2: WNHNN, SYGVQD (reference sequence). The CDR3 is made up of 16 amino acids. J was trimmed by 3 bases and V by 2 bases; bases with no gene match: 7. The CDR3 nucleotides read TGCGCCAGCAGTGAGGCTAGCGGCCTTCACTACAATGAGCAGTTCTTC. Its protein product is CASSEASGLHYNEQFF.

With regard to this clonotype: A much larger clone lies one base from this, so it may be a read error. V usage is TRBV24-1 and J usage is TRBJ1-6, with D uncertain. Germline CDR1 is KGHDR and CDR2 is SFDVKD. Between the trimmed V and J ends, which lost 11 bases and 7 bases, there was a span of 29 bases. This CDR3 comprises 18 residues. The CDR3 nucleotides are TGTGCCAACTGTCCACCCACTCCTGCAGGTGCTTTGAATTCACCCCTCCACTTT. Protein: CANCPPTPAGALNSPLHF.

In this sample, this clonotype turned up many times. The chain carries TRBV6-1 and TRBJ1-2; TRBD1 matches at 8 bases. V shed 7 bases, J shed 5 bases, and the junction held 6 bases outside the gene matches. The length of the CDR3 is 13 residues. Germline V lookup: CDR1 MNHNS, CDR2 SASEGT. The CDR3 sequence is CASKRQGIYGYTF. CDR3 nucleotide sequence: TGTGCCAGCAAGCGACAGGGGATATATGGCTACACCTTC.

Concerning this clonotype itself: This may stem from a read error, because a much larger clone lies one nucleotide away. V usage is TRBV30 and J usage is TRBJ1-1; D perhaps matches TRBD1 (6 bases). This CDR3 has 15 residues. Germline V lookup: CDR1 GTSNPN, CDR2 SVGIG (reference sequence). The CDR3 is CAWSVRLGWDTEALF. The DNA of the CDR3 is TGTGCCTGGAGTGTACGTCTAGGGTGGGACACTGAAGCTCTCTTT.

This clonotype has only one observation. A read error is possible here, since a much larger clone lies one base away. DNA of the CDR3: TGCAGTGCTGGAGAAGGTCCCCTAGGGGGTCGGCAGCCCCAGCATTTT. Translated: CSAGEGPLGGRQPQHF. The rearrangement joins TRBV20-1 to TRBJ1-5; D perhaps matches TRBD1 (6 bases). Germline CDR1 and CDR2: DFQATT and SNEGSKA (reference sequence). The CDR3 totals 16 residues.

The chain uses TRBV29-1 and TRBJ2-5; 8 bases map to TRBD1. The CDR3 has 12 amino acids. J gave up 12 bases and V 2 bases, and 8 bases lay outside the gene matches. Germline values: CDR1 SQVTM, CDR2 ANQGSEA. CDR3 nucleotide sequence: TGCAGCGTTGAATGGGACAGGCCCTTTGAGTACTTC. Its translation: CSVEWDRPFEYF.

This chain connects TRBV29-1 to TRBJ1-5; D unclear. Germline CDR1 SQVTM, CDR2 ANQGSEA. Trimming left V 7 bases short and J 4 bases short, with 14 bases between. The CDR3 is made up of 13 amino acids. In DNA form, the CDR3 reads TGCAGCGCGACGGGAGACCGAAATCAGCCCCAGCATTTT. Its translation: CSATGDRNQPQHF.

This clonotype appeared a few times. The chain recombines TRBV6-6 with TRBJ2-7; 7 bases are a match to TRBD2. Trimming cost V 2 bases and J 3 bases; bases outside gene matches: 7. The CDR3 runs 15 residues. Germline V CDR1 and CDR2: MNHNY, SVGAGI (reference sequence). CDR3 loop: CASSYGGSLSYEQYF. The CDR3 DNA sequence: TGTGCCAGCAGTTACGGCGGGAGCCTTAGCTACGAGCAGTACTTC.

For this clonotype: This could be a read error, since a much larger clone is one nucleotide away. The CDR3: CASSLVAELNAEAFF. CDR3 nucleotides: TGTGCCAGCAGCTTGGTAGCAGAATTGAACGCTGAAGCTTTCTTT. The rearrangement uses TRBV7-4 and TRBJ1-1, with D hard to call. CDR3 length equals 15 residues. The germline gives CDR1 SGHVT, CDR2 SQSDAQ.

J is TRBJ1-2 and V is TRBV15, with 8 bases lining up with TRBD1. Germline trimming cut 4 bases from V and 4 bases from J; bases unmatched to any gene: 5. In germline, CDR1 is LNHNV, CDR2 YYDKDF (reference sequence). This CDR3 is 14 amino acids long. The CDR3 region is CATSTRGQAYGYTF. CDR3 bases: TGTGCCACCAGCACTAGGGGACAGGCCTATGGCTACACCTTC.

This clonotype was seen at least ten times. The chain uses TRBV7-9 and TRBJ2-7; 9 bases fit TRBD1. V lost 6 bases to trimming and J lost 0 bases; unmatched junction nucleotides: 6. The CDR3 is made up of 15 amino acids. The germline CDR1 and CDR2 sequences are SEHNR and FQNEAQ (reference sequence). The CDR3 spells CASSDGTGPSYEQYF. As DNA, the CDR3 is TGTGCCAGCAGTGACGGGACAGGGCCCTCCTACGAGCAGTACTTC.

The rearrangement links TRBV2 to TRBJ2-7; 15 nucleotides line up with TRBD2. Unmatched junction bases numbered 1, after V lost 8 bases and J lost 5 bases. The germline V gene has CDR1 SNHLY and CDR2 FYNNEI. CDR3 length: 13 residues. CDR3 protein: CASGLAGGHEQYF. CDR3 DNA sequence: TGTGCCAGCGGACTAGCGGGAGGGCACGAGCAGTACTTC.

The rearrangement links TRBV29-1 to TRBJ1-5; 7 nucleotides agree with TRBD1. Per the germline V gene, CDR1 is SQVTM and CDR2 is ANQGSEA. CDR3 length equals 17 residues. J was trimmed by 4 bases and V by 3 bases; bases with no gene match: 15. CDR3 in amino acids: CSVDPGLTGNGNQPQHF. CDR3 in DNA: TGCAGCGTTGATCCCGGCCTGACAGGGAACGGGAATCAGCCCCAGCATTTT.

V usage is TRBV29-1 and J usage is TRBJ1-2; possibly TRBD1 for D (6 bases). Trimming shortened V by 3 bases and J by 4 bases, and 15 bases separated the two germline ends. This CDR3 comprises 14 residues. CDR1 and CDR2 from the germline V gene are SQVTM and ANQGSEA. The CDR3 region is CSVDEGGASYGYTF. CDR3 coding DNA: TGCAGCGTTGACGAGGGGGGAGCGAGCTATGGCTACACCTTC.

V gene TRBV7-9 combines with J gene TRBJ1-4, with 7 bases identical to TRBD1. The CDR3 length is 16 residues. V lost 1 base, J lost 7 bases, and 9 bases stayed unmatched. Germline assignment: CDR1 SEHNR and CDR2 FQNEAQ (reference sequence). This CDR3 reads CASSLGRDSTREKLFF. CDR3 DNA sequence: TGTGCCAGCAGCTTAGGTAGGGACAGCACCCGTGAAAAACTGTTTTTT.

This clonotype occurred many times. The gene calls are TRBV13 and TRBJ1-1; the D gene is possibly TRBD1 (6 bases). Germline CDR1 is PRHDT and CDR2 is FYEKMQ (reference sequence). The CDR3 runs 15 residues. Trimming cost V 2 bases and J 1 base, with 11 bases left between them. CDR3 bases: TGTGCCAGCAGCTTACGTGCAGGGGAGAACACTGAAGCTTTCTTT. It translates to CASSLRAGENTEAFF.

About this clonotype itself: One base away lies a much larger clone, so this may be a sequencing read error. Because the CDR3 is missing its conserved closing phenylalanine or tryptophan, this is likely a read error. This chain connects TRBV6-4 to TRBJ2-2; 9 bases agree with TRBD2. The CDR3 length is 16 residues. Germline-derived CDR1 and CDR2 are MRHNA and SNTAGT. Trimming removed 2 bases from V and 1 base from J; junction bases left unmatched: 2. CDR3 protein: CASSDIAGVNTGELFS. The CDR3 DNA sequence: TGTGCCAGCAGTGACATAGCGGGGGTGAACACCGGGGAGCTGTTTTCT.

This chain links TRBV7-2 with TRBJ1-3; the D gene is possibly TRBD1 (5 bases). The germline V gene encodes CDR1 SGHTA and CDR2 FQGNSA. V was cut by 0 bases and J by 6 bases, with 9 bases left in between. The CDR3 is made up of 14 amino acids. CDR3 region: CASSLARGINTIYF. CDR3 bases: TGTGCCAGCAGCTTAGCGCGGGGGATAAACACCATATATTTT.

On this clonotype itself: Given a much more abundant clone one base away, this may be a read error. This chain links TRBV13 with TRBJ2-7, with D possibly being TRBD2 (6 bases). The CDR3 spans 14 residues. Trimming left V 5 bases short and J 8 bases short, with 19 bases between. The germline CDR1 and CDR2 sequences are PRHDT and FYEKMQ (reference sequence). This chain's CDR3 is CASSTLAGSLQQYF. For the CDR3, the DNA is TGTGCCAGCAGCACCCTCGCGGGGTCCCTTCAGCAGTACTTC.

This clonotype appeared a few times. The V call is TRBV7-2, the J call TRBJ1-5, with 7 bases lining up with TRBD1. CDR3 length: 17 amino acids. The V gene end was trimmed by 7 bases and the J gene end by 0 bases; junction bases not matched to a gene: 12. The V gene's germline CDR1 is SGHTA and CDR2 FQGNSA. CDR3 protein: CASIPWDSFYSNQPQHF. The CDR3 DNA follows: TGTGCCAGCATCCCTTGGGACAGCTTTTATAGCAATCAGCCCCAGCATTTT.

This clonotype has a count of ten or more. The J gene is TRBJ2-7, the V gene TRBV10-3; D is undetermined. The germline gives CDR1 ENHRY, CDR2 SYGVKD. The CDR3 totals 15 residues. V shed 0 bases and J shed 3 bases, with 12 bases lying between them. In DNA, the CDR3 is TGTGCCATCAGTGAGTCTGAGGATACGCTCTACGAGCAGTACTTC. This codes for CAISESEDTLYEQYF.

J is TRBJ2-1 and V is TRBV7-3, with 7 bases that match TRBD2. V lost 5 bases to trimming and J lost 8 bases; unmatched junction nucleotides: 9. The CDR3 sequence is 14 residues long. The germline gives CDR1 SGHTA, CDR2 FQGTGA. The CDR3 bases are TGTGCCAGCAGCCCAGGACTAGGTGTCGATGAGCAGTTCTTC. Its protein is CASSPGLGVDEQFF. The full variable domain, with the rest looked up from reference TRBV7-3 and TRBJ2-1, is GAGVSQTPSNKVTEKGKYVELRCDPISGHTALYWYRQSLGQGPEFLIYFQGTGAADDSGLPNDRFFAVRPEGSVSTLKIQRTERGDSAVYLCASSPGLGVDEQFFGPGTRLTVL.

The sample holds many counts of this clonotype. The chain's CDR3 is CASSASGDYGYTF. CDR3 DNA: TGTGCCAGCAGCGCCTCGGGTGACTATGGCTACACCTTC. The rearrangement uses TRBV9 and TRBJ1-2; D unresolved. Trimming took off 3 bases at V and 3 bases at J, with 9 bases between the two ends. Germline V gene sequence: CDR1 SGDLS, CDR2 YYNGEE. This CDR3 contains 13 residues.

This clonotype was observed at least ten times. The rearrangement links TRBV7-2 to TRBJ2-5; weak D call: TRBD2 (5 bases). The CDR3 loop spans 14 amino acids. The V end was cut by 2 bases, the J end by 5 bases, with 12 bases between. From germline, CDR1 is SGHTA and CDR2 FQGNSA. CDR3 nucleotides: TGTGCCAGCAGCTTATGGTCCGGGAAGGAGACCCAGTACTTC. Translation: CASSLWSGKETQYF.

Here the CDR3 DNA reads TGTGCCAGTAGTATACCCACGTGGTTTAGGGCCGGGGAGCTGTTTTTT. Amino acid sequence: CASSIPTWFRAGELFF. The chain recombines TRBV19 with TRBJ2-2; D remains ambiguous. Looked up from germline, CDR1 is LNHDA and CDR2 is SQIVND (reference sequence). The CDR3 has 16 amino acids. The V end was cut by 2 bases, the J end by 6 bases, with 16 bases between. The whole variable domain, remainder taken from reference TRBV19 and TRBJ2-2, is DGGITQSPKYLFRKEGQNVTLSCEQNLNHDAMYWYRQDPGQGLRLIYYSQIVNDFQKGDIAEGYSVSREKKESFPLTVTSAQKNPTAFYLCASSIPTWFRAGELFFGEGSRLTVL.

This clonotype was picked up many times. The V and J genes are TRBV24-1 and TRBJ2-7, with D hard to call. Germline values: CDR1 KGHDR, CDR2 SFDVKD. The V gene lost 4 bases and the J gene lost 6 bases, with 12 bases spanning the gap. The CDR3 is 13 residues long. The CDR3 nucleotides read TGTGCCACCAGTGACCCGGGCAGTTTCGAGCAGTACTTC. This translates into CATSDPGSFEQYF.

This clonotype occurred many times. The CDR3 nucleotides read TGTGCCAGCAAAGTGGGGACTTATAGCAATCAGCCCCAGCATTTT. Its protein product is CASKVGTYSNQPQHF. The gene calls are TRBV27 and TRBJ1-5; D is possibly TRBD1 (5 bases). CDR1 and CDR2 (germline): MNHEY, SMNVEV (reference sequence). Trimming cost V 7 bases and J 0 bases, with 13 bases left between them. This CDR3 has 15 residues.

The V call is TRBV24-1, the J call TRBJ2-3; the match to TRBD1 covers 9 bases. This CDR3 has 14 residues. With 10 bases clipped from V and 3 bases from J, the junction kept 7 bases outside the gene matches. Germline-derived CDR1 and CDR2 are KGHDR and SFDVKD. The CDR3 DNA follows: TGTGCCACTCGCCTGACAGGGGGGACAGATACGCAGTATTTT. It translates to CATRLTGGTDTQYF.

This clonotype showed up many times. This sequence joins TRBV28 and TRBJ2-5; weak D call: TRBD2 (6 bases). Trimming took 5 bases from V and 4 from J, leaving 14 bases between them. The V gene's germline CDR1 is MDHEN and CDR2 SYDVKM. The CDR3 is 14 residues long. The CDR3, as DNA: TGTGCCAGCAGTCGGGTAGGAGGGTTAGAGACCCAGTACTTC. Translating it yields CASSRVGGLETQYF.